A selection of T cell receptor beta chains follows, all from one sample in a study of cytomegalovirus exposure and HLA in healthy donors. Method: immunoSEQ multiplex PCR; TCRdb's copy keeps in-frame clones and lacks some. The data show 100,000 to 150,000 clones, around 86% seen once. Sequencing was carried out using PBMCs. The receptors were sampled from a woman aged 45-65 years in good health and CMV-seropositive. The CDR3 runs from the conserved cysteine through the conserved F or W. D genes are given only for firm matches. Not all rows give a size; the values are once, few, many and, for expanded clones, a class.

j_call clone_size d_call v_call cdr3_nt cdr3_aa
TRBJ2-7 NA NA TRBV6-5 TGTGCCAGCAGTTACTCGCCGGACTTCCAGGCCTACGAGCAGTACTTC CASSYSPDFQAYEQYF
TRBJ1-2 NA TRBD1 TRBV7-2 TGTGCCAGCAGCCTCGTGGGACAGCCCTACACCTTC CASSLVGQPYTF
TRBJ2-1 once NA TRBV28 TGTGCCAGCAGTTTGGGCGGGCGGCTGCAACGGCAGTTCTTC CASSLGGRLQRQFF
TRBJ2-7 NA TRBD2 TRBV29-1 TGCAGCGTTAGCGGGAGCCACTACGAGCAGTACTTC CSVSGSHYEQYF
TRBJ1-2 NA NA TRBV27 TGTGCCAGCAGTTTTAACAGTTATAACTATGGCTACACCTTC CASSFNSYNYGYTF
TRBJ2-5 NA NA TRBV21-1 TGTGCCAGCAGCAATGAGCACCCCGGGACACAAGAGACCCAGTACTTC CASSNEHPGTQETQYF
TRBJ1-6 NA TRBD1 TRBV28 TGTGCCAGCACCGCCACGGACAGGGGGGATAATTCACCCCTCCACTTT CASTATDRGDNSPLHF
TRBJ1-1 NA NA TRBV4-1 TGCGCCAGCAGCCAAGTCCCGGGTGAAGCTTTCTTT CASSQVPGEAFF
TRBJ1-1 NA NA TRBV7-3 TGTGCCAGCAAGAACCCAGGATTCACAAACACTGAAGCTTTCTTT CASKNPGFTNTEAFF
TRBJ2-7 NA TRBD2 TRBV6-1 TGTGCCAGCAGTGAAAATTCCGTAGCGGGAGGGCCTTACGAGCAGTACTTC CASSENSVAGGPYEQYF
TRBJ2-6 NA NA TRBV6-5 TGTGCCAGCAGTTACCTCTCTGGGGCCAACGGCCTGACTTTC CASSYLSGANGLTF
TRBJ1-5 NA NA TRBV28 TGTGCCTCCCCCATCTCCGGGGTACGAAATCAGCCCCAGCATTTT CASPISGVRNQPQHF
TRBJ2-7 NA NA TRBV4-3 TGCGCCAGCAGCCAAGCCCGGGCGGGGTCCAGCTCCTACGAGCAGTACTTC CASSQARAGSSSYEQYF
TRBJ2-6 NA NA TRBV30 TGTGCCTGGAGTGTAAGTACGGGAGAGTCTGGGGCCAACGGCCTGACTTTC CAWSVSTGESGANGLTF
TRBJ1-5 NA NA TRBV28 TGTGCCAGCAGTTTAACCAGGCGGCCCCAGCATTTT CASSLTRRPQHF
TRBJ2-5 NA TRBD2 TRBV19 TGTGCCAGTAGTACCGGACTAGCGGGACAAGAGACCCAGTACTTC CASSTGLAGQETQYF
TRBJ2-5 NA TRBD1 TRBV11-2 TGTGCCAGCAGCCCTATGGACAGGGGGGAAGAGACCCAGTACTTC CASSPMDRGEETQYF
TRBJ1-1 NA NA TRBV5-1 TGCGCCAGCAGCTTGGCCCAACGGCAGGCGATTAACACTGAAGCTTTCTTT CASSLAQRQAINTEAFF
TRBJ2-1 NA TRBD2 TRBV29-1 TGCAGCTTTGAGCTAGCGGGAGGGCCAGATGAGCAGTTCTTC CSFELAGGPDEQFF
TRBJ2-1 NA TRBD2 TRBV11-2 TGTGCCAGCAGCCCCCGTGGAGCGGGGGCGACCTACAATGAGCAGTTCTTC CASSPRGAGATYNEQFF
TRBJ2-2 NA NA TRBV25-1 TGTGCCAGCAGTGACGACAGGCAATACACCGGGGAGCTGTTTTTT CASSDDRQYTGELFF
TRBJ2-7 NA NA TRBV7-9 TGTGCCAGCAGCTTAGTGAGGGGGGGCCGGGACGCCCTAGTCGAGCAGTACTTC CASSLVRGGRDALVEQYF
TRBJ2-1 NA NA TRBV7-2 TGTGCCAGCAGCTTAGTGGGGGGGCCTTACAGTGAGCAGTTCTTC CASSLVGGPYSEQFF
TRBJ1-5 NA TRBD1 TRBV6-1 TGTGCCAGCAGTGCTAGGGACAGGGCTCCTTCCAATCAGCCCCAGCATTTT CASSARDRAPSNQPQHF
TRBJ2-5 NA TRBD1 TRBV6-1 TGTGCCAGCATCAAGACAGGGGGCCAAGAGACCCAGTACTTC CASIKTGGQETQYF
TRBJ2-7 NA TRBD2 TRBV28 TGTGCCAGCAGTTCTCCTTCTAGCGGGAGTTACGAGCAGTACTTC CASSSPSSGSYEQYF
TRBJ1-1 NA TRBD1 TRBV18 TGTGCCAGCTCGCCCAGGGGGGTAGCGTTAAACACTGAAGCTTTCTTT CASSPRGVALNTEAFF
TRBJ2-7 NA TRBD1 TRBV29-1 TGCAGCGTCCGGACAGGAGCGCTTCGGGAGCAGTACTTC CSVRTGALREQYF
TRBJ2-1 few TRBD2 TRBV9 TGTGCCAGCAGCTTTAGCGTGACTAGCGGGGAGAATGAGCAGTTCTTC CASSFSVTSGENEQFF
TRBJ2-1 few TRBD2 TRBV15 TGTGCCACCAGCAAGGGACTAGCGGGGAGCAATGAGCAGTTCTTC CATSKGLAGSNEQFF
TRBJ1-1 NA TRBD1 TRBV30 TGTGCCTGGAGTGTCGGGACAGCGGCTTTGGAAGCTTTCTTT CAWSVGTAALEAFF
TRBJ1-4 NA TRBD1 TRBV28 TGTGCCAGCAGTTTATTCCCCGCAGGGGGGGAAAAACTGTTTTTT CASSLFPAGGEKLFF
TRBJ2-1 NA TRBD1 TRBV19 TGTGCCAGTAGTAGAGGACAGGGGGTAAGCAATGAGCAGTTCTTC CASSRGQGVSNEQFF
TRBJ2-3 NA TRBD2 TRBV6-5 TGTGCCAGCAGTGCCCTAGCGGGGGGCTCAGATACGCAGTATTTT CASSALAGGSDTQYF
TRBJ2-1 NA TRBD1 TRBV30 TGTGCCTGGAGTGTACTTGAGGGGGCAAATGAGCAGTTCTTC CAWSVLEGANEQFF
TRBJ1-4 NA NA TRBV6-5 TGTGCCAGCAGTTACTCGAGCGGGGGAAAACTGTTTTTT CASSYSSGGKLFF